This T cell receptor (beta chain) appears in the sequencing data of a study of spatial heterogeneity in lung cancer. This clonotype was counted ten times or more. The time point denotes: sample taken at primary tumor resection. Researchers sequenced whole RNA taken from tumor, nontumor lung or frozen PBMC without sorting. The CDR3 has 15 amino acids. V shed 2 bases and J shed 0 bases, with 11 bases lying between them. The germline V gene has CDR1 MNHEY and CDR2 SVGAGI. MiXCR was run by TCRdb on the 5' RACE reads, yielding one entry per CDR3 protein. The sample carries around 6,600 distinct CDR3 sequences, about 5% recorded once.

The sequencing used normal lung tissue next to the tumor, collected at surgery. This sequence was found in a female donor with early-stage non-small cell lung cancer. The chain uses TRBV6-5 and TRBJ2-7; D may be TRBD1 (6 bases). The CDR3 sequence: CASSYAGVFSYEQYF. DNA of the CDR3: TGTGCCAGCAGTTACGCAGGGGTTTTCTCCTACGAGCAGTACTTC.